This T cell receptor beta chain was identified during a study of blood T cell repertoires in COVID-19. Study in general: The United States, Italy and Spain were the sources of the acute and convalescent COVID-19 samples. PBMCs, B-cell-depleted T cells, or T cells provided the cDNA or gDNA that made up the material.

In its sample, this clone was seen a few times. In the source study's methods: For nucleated cells, counts were estimated from reference gene primer amplification. The table came from immunoSEQ multiplex PCR; TCRdb's copy has only in-frame clones and leaves some out. That table supplies the V and J calls and clone size; D and trimming were determined from the DNA. The top ten hold approximately 14% of the sample, which has approximately 190,000 clones, around four fifths seen once. The TCR originated in a man aged 30-40 years with active or convalescent COVID-19. Material for sequencing was peripheral blood.

CDR3 bases: TGTGCCAGCAGGATAGAACAATGGACAGCTGCCTATGGCTACACCTTC. The encoded protein is CASRIEQWTAAYGYTF. This sequence joins TRBV28 and TRBJ1-2; D possibly corresponds to TRBD1 (6 bases). The CDR3 totals 16 residues. Trimming stripped 6 bases from V and 4 bases from J, with 21 bases between. The germline gives CDR1 MDHEN, CDR2 SYDVKM.